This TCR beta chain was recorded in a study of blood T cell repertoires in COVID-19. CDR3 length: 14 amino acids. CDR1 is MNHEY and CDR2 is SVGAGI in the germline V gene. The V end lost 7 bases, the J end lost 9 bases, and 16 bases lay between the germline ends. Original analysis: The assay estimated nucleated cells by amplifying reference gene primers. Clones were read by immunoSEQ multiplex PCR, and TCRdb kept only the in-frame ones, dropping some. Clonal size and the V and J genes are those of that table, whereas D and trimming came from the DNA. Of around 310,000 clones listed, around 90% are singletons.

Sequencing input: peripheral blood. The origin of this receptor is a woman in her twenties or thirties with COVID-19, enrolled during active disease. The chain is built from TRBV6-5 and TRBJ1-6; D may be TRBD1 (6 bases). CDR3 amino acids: CASTKGGGTSPLHF. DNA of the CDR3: TGTGCCAGCACCAAAGGGGGGGGCACTTCACCCCTCCACTTT.